This T cell receptor (beta chain) was obtained from a study of blood T cell repertoires in COVID-19. Germline CDR1 is SGDLS and CDR2 is YYNGEE. The CDR3 has 17 amino acids. V trimming: 1 base; J trimming: 0 bases; junction bases outside the gene matches: 2. Authors' data handling: Scientists estimated how many nucleated cells there were by amplifying reference gene primers. Produced via immunoSEQ multiplex PCR; TCRdb's table is partial and in-frame only. Clone size and the V and J calls come from that table; the DNA yielded D and trimming. The top ten clones hold about 7.4% of a sample with 110,000 or so clones, 80% to 90% of them seen once.

The chain carries TRBV9 and TRBJ2-6, with 9 positions matching TRBD1. The clonotype was recovered from a man aged 70-80 years who had recovered from COVID-19. The sequenced sample consisted of peripheral blood. As DNA, the CDR3 is TGTGCCAGCAGCGTAAACAGGGGGCACTCTGGGGCCAACGTCCTGACTTTC. Translating it yields CASSVNRGHSGANVLTF.